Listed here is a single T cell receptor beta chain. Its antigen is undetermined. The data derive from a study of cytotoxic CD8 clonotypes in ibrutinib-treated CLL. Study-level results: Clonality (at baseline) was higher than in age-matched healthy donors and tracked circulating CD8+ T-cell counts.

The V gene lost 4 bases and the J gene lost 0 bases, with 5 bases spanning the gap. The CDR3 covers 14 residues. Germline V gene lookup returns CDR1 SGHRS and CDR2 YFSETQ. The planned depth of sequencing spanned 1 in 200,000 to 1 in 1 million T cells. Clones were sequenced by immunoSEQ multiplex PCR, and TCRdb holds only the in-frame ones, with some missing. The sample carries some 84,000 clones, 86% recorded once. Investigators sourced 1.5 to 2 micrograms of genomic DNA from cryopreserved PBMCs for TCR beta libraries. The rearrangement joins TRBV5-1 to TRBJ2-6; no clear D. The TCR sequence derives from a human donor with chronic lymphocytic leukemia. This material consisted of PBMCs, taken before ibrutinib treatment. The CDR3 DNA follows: TGCGCCAGCAGCCGAATCTCTGGGGCCAACGTCCTGACTTTC. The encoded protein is CASSRISGANVLTF.